The present entry profiles one T cell receptor beta chain with its context. Its antigen is not identified. This sample is part of a study of T cells in localized non-small cell lung cancer. Points from the study as a whole: One tumor region alone was sequenced, and heterogeneity therefore remains possible. The highest T cell clonality was in uninvolved adjacent lung, above tumor. Out of the top 100 tumor clones, a median about 50 were seen in adjacent lung. Higher T cell density in the blood was associated with longer overall survival, whereas higher adjacent-lung clonality associated with shorter survival.

The data were produced by immunoSEQ multiplex PCR, yet TCRdb's version contains in-frame clones alone and is incomplete. The table includes approximately 88,000 clones, roughly 93% detected once. Per the germline V gene, CDR1 is SGHAT and CDR2 is FQNNGV. The CDR3 consists of 16 residues. V trimming: 2 bases; J trimming: 4 bases; junction bases outside the gene matches: 7. Sequences were derived from PBMCs, sampled before any cancer treatment. This sequence was found in a woman between 35 and 70 years old with stage II squamous cell lung carcinoma. V usage is TRBV11-2 and J usage is TRBJ1-4; 7 nucleotides agree with TRBD1. The CDR3 DNA sequence: TGTGCCAGCAGCTTATTGGGACAGAGTTATAATGAAAAACTGTTTTTT. Protein sequence: CASSLLGQSYNEKLFF.